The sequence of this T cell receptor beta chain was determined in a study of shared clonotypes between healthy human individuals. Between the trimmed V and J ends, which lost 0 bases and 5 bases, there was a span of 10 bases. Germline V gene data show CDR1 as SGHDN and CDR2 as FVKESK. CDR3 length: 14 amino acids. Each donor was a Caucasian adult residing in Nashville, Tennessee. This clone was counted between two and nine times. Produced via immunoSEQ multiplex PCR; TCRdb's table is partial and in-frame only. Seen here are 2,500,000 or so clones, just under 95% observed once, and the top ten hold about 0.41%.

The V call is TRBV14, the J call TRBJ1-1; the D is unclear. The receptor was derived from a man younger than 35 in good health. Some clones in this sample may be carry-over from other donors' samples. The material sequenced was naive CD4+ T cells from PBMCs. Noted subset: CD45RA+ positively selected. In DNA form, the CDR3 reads TGTGCCAGCAGCCAAGATGGATTCCGGACTGAAGCTTTCTTT. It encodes CASSQDGFRTEAFF. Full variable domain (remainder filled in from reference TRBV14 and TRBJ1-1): EAGVTQFPSHSVIEKGQTVTLRCDPISGHDNLYWYRRVMGKEIKFLLHFVKESKQDESGMPNNRFLAERTGGTYSTLKVQPAELEDSGVYFCASSQDGFRTEAFFGQGTRLTVV.